This TCR beta chain is drawn from a study of blood T cell repertoires in COVID-19. About the research overall: T cells, B-cell-depleted T cells, or PBMCs supplied cDNA or gDNA.

This CDR3 region has 14 residues. Germline V gene sequence: CDR1 KGHSH, CDR2 LQKENI. V was pared by 4 bases and J by 1 base, with 9 bases between. Sequencing used immunoSEQ multiplex PCR; TCRdb keeps in-frame clones, though not all of them. The top ten hold around 7.8% of the sample, which has a few hundred thousand clones, about 80% seen once. Sequenced: peripheral blood. This clonotype was obtained from a human donor in a cohort sampled during active COVID-19. The rearrangement joins TRBV18 to TRBJ2-3; D uncertain. The CDR3 DNA sequence: TGTGCCAGCTCACTGGGCAAGGGCACAGATACGCAGTATTTT. Translating gives CASSLGKGTDTQYF.